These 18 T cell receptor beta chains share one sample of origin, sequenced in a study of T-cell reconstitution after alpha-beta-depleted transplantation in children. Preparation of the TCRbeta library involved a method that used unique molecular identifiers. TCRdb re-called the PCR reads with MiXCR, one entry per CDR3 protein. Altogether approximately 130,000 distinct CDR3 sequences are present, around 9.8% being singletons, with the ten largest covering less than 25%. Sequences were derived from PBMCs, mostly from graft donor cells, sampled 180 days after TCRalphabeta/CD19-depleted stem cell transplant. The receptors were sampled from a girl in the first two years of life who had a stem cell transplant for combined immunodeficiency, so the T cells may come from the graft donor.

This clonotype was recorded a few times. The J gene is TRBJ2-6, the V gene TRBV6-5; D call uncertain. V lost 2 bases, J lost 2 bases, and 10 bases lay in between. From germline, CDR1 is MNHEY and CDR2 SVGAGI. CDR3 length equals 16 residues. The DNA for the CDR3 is TGTGCCAGCAGTTACAAGGCTCCCCCTGGGGCCAACGTCCTGACTTTC. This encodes CASSYKAPPGANVLTF.

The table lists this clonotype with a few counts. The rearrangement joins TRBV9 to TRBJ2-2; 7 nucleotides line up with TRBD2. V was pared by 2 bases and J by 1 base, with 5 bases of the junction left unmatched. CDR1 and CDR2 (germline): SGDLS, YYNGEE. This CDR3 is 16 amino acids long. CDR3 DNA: TGTGCCAGCAGCGTTCGGGGCGGGGGGAACACCGGGGAGCTGTTTTTT. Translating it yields CASSVRGGGNTGELFF.

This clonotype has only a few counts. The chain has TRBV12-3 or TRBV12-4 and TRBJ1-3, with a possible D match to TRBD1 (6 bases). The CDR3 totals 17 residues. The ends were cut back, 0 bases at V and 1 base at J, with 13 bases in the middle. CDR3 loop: CASSLARQGISGNTIYF. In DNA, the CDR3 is TGTGCCAGCAGTTTAGCTCGGCAGGGGATTTCTGGAAACACCATATATTTT.

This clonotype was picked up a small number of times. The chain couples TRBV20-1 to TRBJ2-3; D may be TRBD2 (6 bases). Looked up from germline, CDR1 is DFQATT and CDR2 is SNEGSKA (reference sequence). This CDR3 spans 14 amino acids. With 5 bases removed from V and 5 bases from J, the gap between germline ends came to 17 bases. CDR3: CSAGGTLWEDTQYF. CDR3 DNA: TGCAGTGCTGGAGGGACTTTGTGGGAAGATACGCAGTATTTT.

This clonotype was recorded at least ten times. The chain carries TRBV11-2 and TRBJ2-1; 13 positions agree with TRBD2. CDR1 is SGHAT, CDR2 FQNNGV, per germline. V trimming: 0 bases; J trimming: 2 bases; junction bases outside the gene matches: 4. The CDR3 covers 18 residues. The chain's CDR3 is CASSLEILAGGPYNEQFF. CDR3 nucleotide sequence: TGTGCCAGCAGCTTAGAGATACTAGCGGGGGGGCCCTACAATGAGCAGTTCTTC.

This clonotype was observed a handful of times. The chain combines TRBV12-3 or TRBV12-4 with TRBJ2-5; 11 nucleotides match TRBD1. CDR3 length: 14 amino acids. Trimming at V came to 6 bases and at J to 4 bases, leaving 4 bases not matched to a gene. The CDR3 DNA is TGTGCCAGCAGAGGGACAGGGGGTCCAGAGACCCAGTACTTC. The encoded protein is CASRGTGGPETQYF.

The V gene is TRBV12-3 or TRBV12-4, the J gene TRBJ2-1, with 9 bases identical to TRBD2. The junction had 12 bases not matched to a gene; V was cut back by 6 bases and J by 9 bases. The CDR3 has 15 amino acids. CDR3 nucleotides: TGTGCCAGCAGCCTTATAGCGGGAGCGGAAGGTGAGCAGTTCTTC. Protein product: CASSLIAGAEGEQFF.

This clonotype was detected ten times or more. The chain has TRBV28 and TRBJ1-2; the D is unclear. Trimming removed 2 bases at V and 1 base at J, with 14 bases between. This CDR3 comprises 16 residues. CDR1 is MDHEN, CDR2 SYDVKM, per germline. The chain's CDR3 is CASSLSPWSGNYGYTF. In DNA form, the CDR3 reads TGTGCCAGCAGTTTAAGTCCGTGGAGCGGTAACTATGGCTACACCTTC.

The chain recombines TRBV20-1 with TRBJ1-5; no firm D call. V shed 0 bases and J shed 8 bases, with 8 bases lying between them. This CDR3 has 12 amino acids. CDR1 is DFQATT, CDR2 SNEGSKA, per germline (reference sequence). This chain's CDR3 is CSARDSWEPQHF. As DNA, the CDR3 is TGCAGTGCTAGAGACAGCTGGGAGCCCCAGCATTTT.

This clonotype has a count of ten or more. CDR3 region: CASSLPWAGADTQYF. For the CDR3, the DNA is TGTGCCAGCAGTCTTCCGTGGGCTGGCGCAGATACGCAGTATTTT. The V gene is TRBV28, the J gene TRBJ2-3; D gene unclear. Trimming removed 5 bases at V and 4 bases at J, with 16 bases between. This CDR3 contains 15 residues. The germline V gene has CDR1 MDHEN and CDR2 SYDVKM.

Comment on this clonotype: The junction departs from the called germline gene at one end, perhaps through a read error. The CDR3 region has the DNA TGTGCCAGCAGCTCCCGACAGATGGGAAGGGAAAACCTGTTTTTT. As protein: CASSSRQMGRENLFF. V and J are TRBV28 and TRBJ1-4, with D perhaps matching TRBD1 (5 bases). Germline values: CDR1 MDHEN, CDR2 SYDVKM. The CDR3 is 15 amino acids.

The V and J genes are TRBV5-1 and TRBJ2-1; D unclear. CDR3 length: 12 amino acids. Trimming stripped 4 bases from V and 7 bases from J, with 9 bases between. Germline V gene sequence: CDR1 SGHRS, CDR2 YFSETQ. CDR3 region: CASSHGRNEQFF. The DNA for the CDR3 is TGCGCCAGCAGCCACGGACGGAATGAGCAGTTCTTC.

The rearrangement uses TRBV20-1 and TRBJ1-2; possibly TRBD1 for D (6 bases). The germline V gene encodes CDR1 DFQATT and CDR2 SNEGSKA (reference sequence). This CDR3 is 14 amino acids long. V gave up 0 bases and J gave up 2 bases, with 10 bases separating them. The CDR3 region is CSARDGDKNYGYTF. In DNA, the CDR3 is TGCAGTGCTAGAGATGGGGACAAGAACTATGGCTACACCTTC.

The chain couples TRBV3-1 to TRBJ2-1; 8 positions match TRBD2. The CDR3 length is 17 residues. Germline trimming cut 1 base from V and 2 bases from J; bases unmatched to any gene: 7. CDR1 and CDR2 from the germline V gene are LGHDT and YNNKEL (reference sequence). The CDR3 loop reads CASSQGVSGVPYNEQFF. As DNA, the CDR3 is TGTGCCAGCAGCCAAGGTGTTAGCGGGGTCCCCTACAATGAGCAGTTCTTC.

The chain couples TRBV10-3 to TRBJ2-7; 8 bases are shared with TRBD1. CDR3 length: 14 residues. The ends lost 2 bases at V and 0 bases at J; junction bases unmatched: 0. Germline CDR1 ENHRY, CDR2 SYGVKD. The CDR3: CAISEDRGSYEQYF. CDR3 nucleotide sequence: TGTGCCATCAGTGAGGACAGGGGCTCCTACGAGCAGTACTTC.

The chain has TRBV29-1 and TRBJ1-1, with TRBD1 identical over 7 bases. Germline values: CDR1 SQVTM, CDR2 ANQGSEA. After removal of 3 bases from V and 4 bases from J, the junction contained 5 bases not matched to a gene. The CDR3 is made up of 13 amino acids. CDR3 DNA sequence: TGCAGCGTTGAGGGACAGCTGGCCACTGAAGCTTTCTTT. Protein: CSVEGQLATEAFF.

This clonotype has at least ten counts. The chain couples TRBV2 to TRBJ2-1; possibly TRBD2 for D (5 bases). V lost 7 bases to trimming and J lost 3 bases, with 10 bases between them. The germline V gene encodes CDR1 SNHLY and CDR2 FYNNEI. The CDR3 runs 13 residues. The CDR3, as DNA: TGTGCCAGCATGGCGGGCGACTACAATGAGCAGTTCTTC. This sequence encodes CASMAGDYNEQFF.

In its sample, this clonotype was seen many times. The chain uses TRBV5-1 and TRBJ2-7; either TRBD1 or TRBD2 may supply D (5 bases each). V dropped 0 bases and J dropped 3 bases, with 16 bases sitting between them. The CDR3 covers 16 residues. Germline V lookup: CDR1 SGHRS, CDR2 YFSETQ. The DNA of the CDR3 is TGCGCCAGCAGCTTGGCCTCAGGGACCATTCTCTACGAGCAGTACTTC. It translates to CASSLASGTILYEQYF.